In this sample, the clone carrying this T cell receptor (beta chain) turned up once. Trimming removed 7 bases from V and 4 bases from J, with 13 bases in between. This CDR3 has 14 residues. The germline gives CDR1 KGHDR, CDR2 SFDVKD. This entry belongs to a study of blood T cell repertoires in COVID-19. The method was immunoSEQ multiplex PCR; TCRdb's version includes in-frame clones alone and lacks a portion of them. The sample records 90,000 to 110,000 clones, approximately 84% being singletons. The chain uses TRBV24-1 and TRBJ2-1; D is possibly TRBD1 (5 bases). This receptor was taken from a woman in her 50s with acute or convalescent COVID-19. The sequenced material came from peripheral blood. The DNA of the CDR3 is TGTGCCACCAGCTTCTCGGACATTTACAATGAGCAGTTCTTC. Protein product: CATSFSDIYNEQFF.